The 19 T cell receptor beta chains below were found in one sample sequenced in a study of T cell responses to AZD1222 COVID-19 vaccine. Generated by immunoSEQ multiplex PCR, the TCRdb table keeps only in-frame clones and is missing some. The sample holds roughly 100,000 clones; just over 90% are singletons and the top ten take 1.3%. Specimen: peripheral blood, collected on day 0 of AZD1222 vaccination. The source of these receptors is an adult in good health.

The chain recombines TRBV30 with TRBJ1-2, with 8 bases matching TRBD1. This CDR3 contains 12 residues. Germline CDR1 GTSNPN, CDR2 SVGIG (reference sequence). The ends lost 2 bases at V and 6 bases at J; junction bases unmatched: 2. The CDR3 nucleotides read TGTGCCTGGAGTTGGACAGGGAATGGCTACACCTTC. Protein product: CAWSWTGNGYTF.

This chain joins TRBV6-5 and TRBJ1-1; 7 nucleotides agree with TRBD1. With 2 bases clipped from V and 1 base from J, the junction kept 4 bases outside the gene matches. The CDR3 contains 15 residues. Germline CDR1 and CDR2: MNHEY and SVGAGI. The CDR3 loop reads CASSYDREGNTEAFF. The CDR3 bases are TGTGCCAGCAGTTACGACAGGGAGGGGAACACTGAAGCTTTCTTT.

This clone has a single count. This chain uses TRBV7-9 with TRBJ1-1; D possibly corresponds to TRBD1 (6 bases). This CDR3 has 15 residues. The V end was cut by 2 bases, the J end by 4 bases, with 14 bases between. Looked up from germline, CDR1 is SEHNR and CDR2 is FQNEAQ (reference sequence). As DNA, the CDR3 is TGTGCCAGCAGCTTACTCGGACAGCGGTCCACTGAAGCTTTCTTT. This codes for CASSLLGQRSTEAFF.

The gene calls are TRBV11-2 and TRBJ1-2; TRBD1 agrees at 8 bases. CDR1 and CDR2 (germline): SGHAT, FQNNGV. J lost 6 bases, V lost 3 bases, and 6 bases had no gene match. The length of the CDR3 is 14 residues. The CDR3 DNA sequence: TGTGCCAGCAGCTTCGGACAGGGTTTGGATGGCTACACCTTC. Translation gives CASSFGQGLDGYTF.

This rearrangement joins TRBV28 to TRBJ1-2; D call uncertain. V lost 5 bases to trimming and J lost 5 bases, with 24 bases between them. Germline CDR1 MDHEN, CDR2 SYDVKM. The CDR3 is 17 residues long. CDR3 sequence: CASSPLGLGYGVYGYTF. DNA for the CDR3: TGTGCCAGCAGTCCACTAGGATTGGGTTATGGGGTGTATGGCTACACCTTC.

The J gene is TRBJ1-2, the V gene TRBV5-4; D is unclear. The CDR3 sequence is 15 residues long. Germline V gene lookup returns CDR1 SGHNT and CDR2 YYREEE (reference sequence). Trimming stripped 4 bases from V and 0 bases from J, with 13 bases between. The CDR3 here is CASSLDASSNYGYTF. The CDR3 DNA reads TGTGCCAGCAGCCTCGACGCAAGCTCTAACTATGGCTACACCTTC.

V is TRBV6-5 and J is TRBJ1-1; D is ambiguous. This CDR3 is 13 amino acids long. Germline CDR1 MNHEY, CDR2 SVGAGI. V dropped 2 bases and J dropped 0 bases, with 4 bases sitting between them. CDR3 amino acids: CASSYVLNTEAFF. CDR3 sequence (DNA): TGTGCCAGCAGTTACGTGCTGAACACTGAAGCTTTCTTT.

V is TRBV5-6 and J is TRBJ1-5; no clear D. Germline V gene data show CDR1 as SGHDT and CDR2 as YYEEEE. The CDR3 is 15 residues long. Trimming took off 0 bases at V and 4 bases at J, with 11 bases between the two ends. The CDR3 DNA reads TGTGCCAGCAGCTTGGGGGGAACGGAGAATCAGCCCCAGCATTTT. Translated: CASSLGGTENQPQHF.

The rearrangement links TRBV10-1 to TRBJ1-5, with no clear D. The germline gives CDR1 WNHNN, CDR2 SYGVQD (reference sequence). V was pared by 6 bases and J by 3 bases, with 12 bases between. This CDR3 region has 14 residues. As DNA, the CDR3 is TGCGCCAGCAGCTACGGGAATACCAATCAGCCCCAGCATTTT. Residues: CASSYGNTNQPQHF.

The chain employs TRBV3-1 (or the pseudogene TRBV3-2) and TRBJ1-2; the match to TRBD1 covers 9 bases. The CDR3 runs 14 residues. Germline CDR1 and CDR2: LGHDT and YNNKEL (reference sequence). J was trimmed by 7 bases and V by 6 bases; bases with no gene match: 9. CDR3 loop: CASRNSGTGFGYTF. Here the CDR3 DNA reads TGTGCCAGCAGGAACTCCGGGACAGGGTTTGGCTACACCTTC.

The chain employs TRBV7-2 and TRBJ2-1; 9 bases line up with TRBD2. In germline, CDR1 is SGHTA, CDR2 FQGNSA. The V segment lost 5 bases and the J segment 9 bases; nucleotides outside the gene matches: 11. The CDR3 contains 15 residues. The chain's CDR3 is CASSLQPGLATEQFF. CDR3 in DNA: TGTGCCAGCAGCCTCCAACCGGGACTAGCAACTGAGCAGTTCTTC.

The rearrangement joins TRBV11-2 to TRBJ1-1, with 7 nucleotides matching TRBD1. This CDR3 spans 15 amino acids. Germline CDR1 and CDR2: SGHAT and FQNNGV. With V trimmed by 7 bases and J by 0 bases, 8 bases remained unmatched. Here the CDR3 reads CASIQPGTVNTEAFF. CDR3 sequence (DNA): TGTGCCAGCATTCAACCGGGGACAGTGAACACTGAAGCTTTCTTT. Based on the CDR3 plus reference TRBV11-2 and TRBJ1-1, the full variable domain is EAGVAQSPRYKIIEKRQSVAFWCNPISGHATLYWYQQILGQGPKLLIQFQNNGVVDDSQLPKDRFSAERLKGVDSTLKIQPAKLEDSAVYLCASIQPGTVNTEAFFGQGTRLTVV.

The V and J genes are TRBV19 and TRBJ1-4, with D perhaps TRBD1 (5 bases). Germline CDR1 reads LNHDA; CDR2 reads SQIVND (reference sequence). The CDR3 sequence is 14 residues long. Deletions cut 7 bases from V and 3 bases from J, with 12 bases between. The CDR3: CASMGRAANEKLFF. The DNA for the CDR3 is TGTGCCAGTATGGGGCGTGCAGCTAATGAAAAACTGTTTTTT.

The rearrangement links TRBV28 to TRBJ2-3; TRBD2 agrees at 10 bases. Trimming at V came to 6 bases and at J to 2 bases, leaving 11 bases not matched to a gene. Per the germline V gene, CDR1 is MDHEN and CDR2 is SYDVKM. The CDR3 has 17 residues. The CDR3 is CASSPSTSGDSTDTQYF. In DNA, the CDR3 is TGTGCCAGCAGCCCTAGCACTAGCGGGGATTCCACAGATACGCAGTATTTT.

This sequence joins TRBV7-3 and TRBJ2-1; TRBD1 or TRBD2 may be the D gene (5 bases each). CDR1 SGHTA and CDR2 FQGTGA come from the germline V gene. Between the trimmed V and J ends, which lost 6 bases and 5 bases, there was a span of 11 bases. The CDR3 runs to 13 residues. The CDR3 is CASSLGADNEQFF. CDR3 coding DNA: TGTGCCAGCAGTCTCGGGGCAGACAATGAGCAGTTCTTC.

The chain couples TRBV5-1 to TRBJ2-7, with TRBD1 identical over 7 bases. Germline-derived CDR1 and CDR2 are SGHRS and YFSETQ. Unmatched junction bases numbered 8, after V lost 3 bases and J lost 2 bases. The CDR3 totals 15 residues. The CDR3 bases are TGCGCCAGCAGCTCTACAGGGGACGATCCCTACGAGCAGTACTTC. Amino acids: CASSSTGDDPYEQYF.

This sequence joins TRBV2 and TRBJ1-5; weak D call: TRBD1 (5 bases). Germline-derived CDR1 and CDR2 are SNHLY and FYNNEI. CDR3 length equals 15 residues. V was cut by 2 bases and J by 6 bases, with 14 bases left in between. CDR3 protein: CASSELRGEGQPQHF. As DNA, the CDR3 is TGTGCCAGCAGTGAACTGCGGGGGGAGGGTCAGCCCCAGCATTTT.

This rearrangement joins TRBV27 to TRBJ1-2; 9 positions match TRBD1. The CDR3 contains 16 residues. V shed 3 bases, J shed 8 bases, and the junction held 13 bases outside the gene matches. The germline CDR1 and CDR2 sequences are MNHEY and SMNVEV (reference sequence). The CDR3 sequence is CASSFGPLGQGRGYTF. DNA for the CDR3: TGTGCCAGCAGTTTTGGCCCCCTGGGACAGGGTAGGGGCTACACCTTC.

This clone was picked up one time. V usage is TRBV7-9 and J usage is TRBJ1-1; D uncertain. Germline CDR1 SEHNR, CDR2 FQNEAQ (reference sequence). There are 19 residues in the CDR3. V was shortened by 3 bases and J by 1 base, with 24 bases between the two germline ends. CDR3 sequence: CASSLRRTGRSSGNTEAFF. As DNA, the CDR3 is TGTGCCAGCAGCTTGAGGAGGACGGGCCGATCTTCTGGGAACACTGAAGCTTTCTTT.